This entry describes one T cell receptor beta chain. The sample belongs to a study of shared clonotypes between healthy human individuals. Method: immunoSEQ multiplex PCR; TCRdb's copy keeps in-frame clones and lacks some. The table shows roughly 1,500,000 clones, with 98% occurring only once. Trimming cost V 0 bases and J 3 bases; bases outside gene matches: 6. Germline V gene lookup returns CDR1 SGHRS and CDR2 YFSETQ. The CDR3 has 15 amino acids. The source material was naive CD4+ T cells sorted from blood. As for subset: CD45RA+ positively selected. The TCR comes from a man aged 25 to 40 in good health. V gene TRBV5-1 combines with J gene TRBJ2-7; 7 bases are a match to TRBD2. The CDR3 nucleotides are TGCGCCAGCAGCTTGGATTCTAGCGGCATCTACGAGCAGTACTTC. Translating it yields CASSLDSSGIYEQYF.